Below, 13 T cell receptor beta chains from the same sample are listed, as sequenced in a study of blood T cell repertoires in COVID-19. Measured with immunoSEQ multiplex PCR; TCRdb has only the in-frame clones, and not every one. The table includes around 450,000 clones, approximately 90% detected once. The sample consisted of peripheral blood. These receptors originate from a woman in her thirties with acute or convalescent COVID-19.

V is TRBV2 and J is TRBJ1-4; no firm D call. The CDR3 sequence is 13 residues long. CDR1 and CDR2 from the germline V gene are SNHLY and FYNNEI. V dropped 5 bases and J dropped 8 bases, with 12 bases sitting between them. CDR3: CASSWIGGEKLFF. The CDR3 region has the DNA TGTGCCAGCAGTTGGATAGGAGGGGAAAAACTGTTTTTT.

The chain uses TRBV20-1 and TRBJ2-5, with D possibly matching TRBD1 (5 bases). This CDR3 has 15 amino acids. Trimming cost V 3 bases and J 5 bases, with 19 bases left between them. Germline V gives CDR1 DFQATT, CDR2 SNEGSKA (reference sequence). DNA for the CDR3: TGCAGTGCTAGTTATTTGGTGGGGCCCCCGGAGACCCAGTACTTC. Protein product: CSASYLVGPPETQYF.

The chain carries TRBV6-5 and TRBJ2-1; TRBD2 agrees at 11 bases. Germline CDR1 is MNHEY and CDR2 is SVGAGI. CDR3 length equals 16 residues. J was trimmed by 6 bases and V by 4 bases; bases with no gene match: 8. CDR3 nucleotides: TGTGCCAGCAGTTCGAATAGCGGGGGGGCCGTCAATGAGCAGTTCTTC. Amino acid sequence: CASSSNSGGAVNEQFF.

The chain is built from TRBV19 and TRBJ2-3; 10 nucleotides align to TRBD1. CDR1 and CDR2 from the germline V gene are LNHDA and SQIVND (reference sequence). This CDR3 is 14 amino acids long. V gave up 10 bases and J gave up 4 bases; unmatched junction bases: 8. CDR3: CATRTGGSADTQYF. CDR3 bases: TGTGCCACCCGGACAGGGGGTAGTGCAGATACGCAGTATTTT.

The CDR3 sequence: CASRTGWNVDTQYF. Here the CDR3 DNA reads TGCGCCAGCCGAACAGGGTGGAATGTGGATACGCAGTATTTT. This chain uses TRBV4-1 with TRBJ2-3, with D perhaps matching TRBD1 (6 bases). CDR1 and CDR2 from the germline V gene are MGHRA and YSYEKL. This CDR3 is 14 amino acids long. V lost 8 bases, J lost 6 bases, and 18 bases lay in between.

This CDR3 reads CASRRTSTGAEAFF. CDR3 DNA: TGTGCCAGCAGACGCACAAGTACAGGGGCTGAAGCTTTCTTT. V gene TRBV7-9 combines with J gene TRBJ1-1; 7 nucleotides agree with TRBD1. This CDR3 is built from 14 residues. From germline, CDR1 is SEHNR and CDR2 FQNEAQ (reference sequence). Germline trimming cut 6 bases from V and 6 bases from J; bases unmatched to any gene: 10.

This clone was observed a handful of times. The chain combines TRBV27 with TRBJ1-1; TRBD1 matches 8 bases. Germline trimming cut 7 bases from V and 1 base from J; bases unmatched to any gene: 8. Looked up from germline, CDR1 is MNHEY and CDR2 is SMNVEV (reference sequence). The CDR3 covers 15 residues. The CDR3 nucleotides are TGTGCCAGCATTCAACCGGGACAGGCGAACACTGAAGCTTTCTTT. As protein: CASIQPGQANTEAFF.

The chain carries TRBV5-6 and TRBJ1-6; 7 nucleotides agree with TRBD1. CDR3 length: 15 amino acids. Trimming removed 5 bases from V and 2 bases from J; junction bases left unmatched: 4. Germline V gene lookup returns CDR1 SGHDT and CDR2 YYEEEE. The CDR3 loop is CASRGQTPYNSPLHF. CDR3 coding DNA: TGTGCCAGCAGGGGACAGACCCCCTATAATTCACCCCTCCACTTT.

This sequence joins TRBV9 and TRBJ1-5, with D tentatively TRBD1 (5 bases). The CDR3 extends over 15 amino acids. Germline CDR1 and CDR2: SGDLS and YYNGEE. Trimming removed 0 bases from V and 8 bases from J, with 15 bases in between. CDR3 nucleotide sequence: TGTGCCAGCAGCGTAGGGGGACGACTAGGAGAGCCCCAGCATTTT. Translating gives CASSVGGRLGEPQHF.

This clone was recorded a few times. CDR3 coding DNA: TGTGCCAGCAGCGGGAGGTGGGGAAGCTATGGCTACACCTTC. As protein: CASSGRWGSYGYTF. The chain recombines TRBV5-4 with TRBJ1-2, with D uncertain. There are 14 residues in the CDR3. The germline CDR1 and CDR2 sequences are SGHNT and YYREEE (reference sequence). The ends were cut back, 4 bases at V and 4 bases at J, with 14 bases in the middle. The full variable domain, in which reference TRBV5-4 and TRBJ1-2 provide the parts outside the CDR3, is ETGVTQSPTHLIKTRGQQVTLRCSSQSGHNTVSWYQQALGQGPQFIFQYYREEENGRGNFPPRFSGLQFPNYSSELNVNALELDDSALYLCASSGRWGSYGYTFGSGTRLTVV.

The chain couples TRBV5-1 to TRBJ2-3, with D possibly being TRBD1 (5 bases). Germline V gene data show CDR1 as SGHRS and CDR2 as YFSETQ. V lost 3 bases, J lost 0 bases, and 5 bases lay in between. The CDR3 spans 13 residues. The CDR3 DNA reads TGCGCCAGCAGCTGGACAAGCACAGATACGCAGTATTTT. It codes for CASSWTSTDTQYF.

The chain combines TRBV4-1 with TRBJ2-5; 7 bases are shared with TRBD2. V lost 3 bases to trimming and J lost 5 bases; unmatched junction nucleotides: 6. The CDR3 is made up of 14 amino acids. Germline CDR1 MGHRA, CDR2 YSYEKL. The CDR3 loop is CASSQVRGKETQYF. CDR3 bases: TGCGCCAGCAGCCAGGTGCGGGGGAAGGAGACCCAGTACTTC.

This sequence joins TRBV13 and TRBJ2-5; 12 bases align to TRBD2. The CDR3 length is 16 residues. Germline values: CDR1 PRHDT, CDR2 FYEKMQ (reference sequence). The J segment lost 7 bases and the V segment lost 1 base, leaving 7 bases of the junction unmatched. CDR3 loop: CASSLVRTSGEATQYF. CDR3 bases: TGTGCCAGCAGCTTAGTCCGGACTAGCGGGGAGGCGACCCAGTACTTC.